A selection of T cell receptor beta chains follows, all from one sample in a study of blood T cell repertoires in COVID-19. This table comes from immunoSEQ multiplex PCR, and its TCRdb copy is limited to in-frame clones, with some not included. The sample has around 100,000 clones; approximately 92% are singletons. The sequenced sample consisted of peripheral blood. These receptors came from a woman aged 45 to 65 with COVID-19, enrolled during active disease. Both conserved end residues are part of each CDR3. The D gene is left open where the match is weak. The listing skips clone size in some rows; elsewhere it reads once, few, many or a size class.

abundance	v_gene	j_gene	d_gene	CDR3nt	CDR3aa
.	TRBV6-5	TRBJ1-2	.	TGTGCCAGCAGTTCGGGAAGACGGTGGTCTAACTATGGCTACACCTTC	CASSSGRRWSNYGYTF
.	TRBV7-9	TRBJ1-4	TRBD1	TGTGCCAGCAGGGCGACAGGGGGCTTACTTAATGAAAAACTGTTTTTT	CASRATGGLLNEKLFF
.	TRBV6-5	TRBJ1-1	.	TGTGCCACCCGCCGGGGGAACACTGAAGCTTTCTTT	CATRRGNTEAFF
once	TRBV7-9	TRBJ1-2	TRBD1	TGTGCCAGCAGCCGAACTACAGGGGGCTATGGCTACACCTTC	CASSRTTGGYGYTF
.	TRBV4-1	TRBJ2-1	TRBD2	TGCGCCAGCAGCCAAGATATAAGCGGGGACTTCAATGAGCAGTTCTTC	CASSQDISGDFNEQFF
once	TRBV28	TRBJ1-1	.	TGTGCCAGCAGGGGGGGAGACGGCTACACTGAAGCTTTCTTT	CASRGGDGYTEAFF
.	TRBV13	TRBJ2-6	.	TGTGCCAGCAGCTCCAGAACAGGGAGGGCTGGGGCCAACGTCCTGACTTTC	CASSSRTGRAGANVLTF
.	TRBV10-2	TRBJ1-1	.	TGCGCCAGCACCCTTGGGGCCACTGAAGCTTTCTTT	CASTLGATEAFF
.	TRBV5-5	TRBJ1-4	TRBD1	TGTGCCAGCAGCCCCGGACAGGGCCCGAATGAAAAACTGTTTTTT	CASSPGQGPNEKLFF
.	TRBV27	TRBJ2-2	.	TGTGCCAGCAGTCCCGCGGCCGGGGAGCTGTTTTTT	CASSPAAGELFF
.	TRBV10-3	TRBJ1-3	TRBD1	TGTGCCATCAGTGAGTCGACGACAGGGGTGGGAAACACCATATATTTT	CAISESTTGVGNTIYF
.	TRBV11-2	TRBJ1-5	.	TGTGCCAGCAGCCCCGGACTGGCGGGGAATCAGCCCCAGCATTTT	CASSPGLAGNQPQHF
.	TRBV15	TRBJ1-2	.	TGTGCCACCAGCCCTTCAGGGGTCGCCTATGGCTACACCTTC	CATSPSGVAYGYTF
.	TRBV25-1	TRBJ1-2	.	TGTGCCAGCACGAAAGGGGAGGCTCTCAGCTACACCTTC	CASTKGEALSYTF
once	TRBV27	TRBJ1-1	.	TGTGCCAGCAGTTTGGCGGGCGGCACCACTGAAGCTTTCTTT	CASSLAGGTTEAFF
.	TRBV19	TRBJ2-2	.	TGTGCCAGTAATTGGAGTAAAGCGGGACAGGCCCTAACCAAAACAACCGGGGAGCTGTTTTTT	CASNWSKAGQALTKTTGELFF
.	TRBV7-3	TRBJ2-5	TRBD2	TGTGCCAGCAGCCCCAGCGGGGGGGCCCTTGAGACCCAGTACTTC	CASSPSGGALETQYF
.	TRBV6-6	TRBJ2-2	.	TGTGCCAGCAGGCGCCTACGGTCCTCGAACACCGGGGAGCTGTTTTTT	CASRRLRSSNTGELFF
.	TRBV6-5	TRBJ1-3	.	TGTGCCAGCAGTCCCCGCCCGAGCTCTGGAAACACCATATATTTT	CASSPRPSSGNTIYF
.	TRBV12-3/TRBV12-4	TRBJ1-2	.	TGTGCCAGCAGCCGTTGGGCCTATGGCTACACCTTC	CASSRWAYGYTF